A single sample is the source of the 10 T cell receptor beta chains below, sequenced in a study of cytomegalovirus exposure and HLA in healthy donors (dated by TCRdb to 2016 to 2017). The receptor library was made with the immunoSEQ multiplex PCR assay. The multiplex PCR relied on a mix of 60 forward primers for TCR Vbeta segments and 13 reverse primers for TCR Jbeta segments. TCRdb provides this immuneACCESS table in a form limited to in-frame rearrangements. Some clones are lacking; in checked studies, under half of them reflect an unresolved V gene, and why the rest are absent is not known. The table for this sample lists 150,000 to 200,000 clones; around 79% of them were counted only once. Around an eighth of the sample goes to the ten largest clones. Sequencing was carried out using PBMCs. Receptor source: a man in his fifties in good health and CMV-seropositive.

The V gene is TRBV6-1, the J gene TRBJ2-5; tentative D call: TRBD1 (5 bases). The germline V gene has CDR1 MNHNS and CDR2 SASEGT. This CDR3 comprises 15 residues. Trimming pared 4 bases from V and 4 bases from J, leaving 16 bases between. The CDR3 sequence: CASSVGVSLGETQYF. In nucleotides, the CDR3 is TGTGCCAGCAGTGTAGGGGTCTCTTTGGGAGAGACCCAGTACTTC.

This chain joins TRBV7-9 and TRBJ1-2; 8 bases map to TRBD1. J lost 8 bases, V lost 3 bases, and 11 bases had no gene match. There are 15 residues in the CDR3. Germline V gene data show CDR1 as SEHNR and CDR2 as FQNEAQ (reference sequence). The CDR3 bases are TGTGCCAGCAGCTTTCAGGGGGCAAGCGTGGAAGGCTACACCTTC. Translated, it gives CASSFQGASVEGYTF. Full variable domain (rest looked up from reference TRBV7-9 and TRBJ1-2): DTGVSQNPRHKITKRGQNVTFRCDPISEHNRLYWYRQTLGQGPEFLTYFQNEAQLEKSRLLSDRFSAERPKGSFSTLEIQRTEQGDSAMYLCASSFQGASVEGYTFGSGTRLTVV.

This clone was observed a single time. V and J are TRBV5-6 and TRBJ1-3; 8 nucleotides align to TRBD1. CDR1 and CDR2 (germline): SGHDT, YYEEEE. There are 17 residues in the CDR3. Unmatched junction bases numbered 9, after V lost 4 bases and J lost 0 bases. This chain's CDR3 is CASSRPGTGSSGNTIYF. The CDR3 coding sequence is TGTGCCAGCAGCCGTCCCGGGACAGGATCCTCTGGAAACACCATATATTTT.

This clone has just one count. This chain links TRBV7-6 with TRBJ1-5, with a possible D match to TRBD1 (5 bases). V was cut by 2 bases and J by 7 bases, with 15 bases left in between. CDR3 size: 15 residues. Germline loops: CDR1 SGHVS, CDR2 FNYEAQ. The CDR3, as DNA: TGTGCCAGCAGCTTAACGACAGCTCACCACCAGCCCCAGCATTTT. Encoded protein: CASSLTTAHHQPQHF.

This clone was observed a few times. The gene calls are TRBV20-1 and TRBJ1-1; D is undetermined. CDR1 and CDR2 (germline): DFQATT, SNEGSKA (reference sequence). V lost 4 bases and J 3 bases, leaving 6 bases between the germline ends. The CDR3 length is 11 residues. The CDR3 loop reads CSAIPYTEAFF. In DNA form, the CDR3 reads TGCAGTGCTATTCCCTACACTGAAGCTTTCTTT.

This chain uses TRBV7-9 with TRBJ2-3; 10 bases fit TRBD2. The V segment lost 5 bases and the J segment 7 bases; nucleotides outside the gene matches: 9. Germline loops: CDR1 SEHNR, CDR2 FQNEAQ (reference sequence). The length of the CDR3 is 15 residues. CDR3 in amino acids: CASSRSGGIPNTQYF. The CDR3, as DNA: TGTGCCAGCAGCCGTAGCGGGGGGATACCTAATACGCAGTATTTT. Variable domain in full (rest from reference TRBV7-9 and TRBJ2-3): DTGVSQNPRHKITKRGQNVTFRCDPISEHNRLYWYRQTLGQGPEFLTYFQNEAQLEKSRLLSDRFSAERPKGSFSTLEIQRTEQGDSAMYLCASSRSGGIPNTQYFGPGTRLTVL.

The chain employs TRBV15 and TRBJ1-2; D is perhaps TRBD1 (6 bases). CDR3 size: 15 residues. The V gene lost 2 bases and the J gene lost 8 bases, with 18 bases spanning the gap. Germline V gives CDR1 LNHNV, CDR2 YYDKDF (reference sequence). This chain's CDR3 is CATSRPWGKGDGYTF. CDR3 nucleotide sequence: TGTGCCACCAGCAGACCATGGGGAAAGGGGGACGGCTACACCTTC.

This clone came up a few times. V is TRBV5-4 and J is TRBJ1-1; D remains ambiguous. The germline V gene encodes CDR1 SGHNT and CDR2 YYREEE (reference sequence). CDR3 size: 13 residues. V was clipped by 4 bases and J by 1 base, with 8 bases between them. The CDR3: CASSPRENTEAFF. In DNA form, the CDR3 reads TGTGCCAGCAGCCCCCGGGAGAACACTGAAGCTTTCTTT.

This rearrangement joins TRBV9 to TRBJ2-3; D is perhaps TRBD2 (6 bases). The V gene lost 3 bases and the J gene lost 4 bases, with 21 bases spanning the gap. Looked up from germline, CDR1 is SGDLS and CDR2 is YYNGEE. The CDR3 length is 17 residues. The CDR3 loop is CASSAQTSSVPADTQYF. The CDR3 DNA reads TGTGCCAGCAGCGCCCAGACTAGTTCAGTCCCCGCAGATACGCAGTATTTT.

This clone came up once. The chain is built from TRBV6-5 and TRBJ1-1; 8 positions agree with TRBD1. Germline V gene data show CDR1 as MNHEY and CDR2 as SVGAGI. The CDR3 has 14 residues. J lost 2 bases, V lost 4 bases, and 3 bases had no gene match. The DNA for the CDR3 is TGTGCCAGCAGTTCGACAGGGGTTAACACTGAAGCTTTCTTT. This codes for CASSSTGVNTEAFF.